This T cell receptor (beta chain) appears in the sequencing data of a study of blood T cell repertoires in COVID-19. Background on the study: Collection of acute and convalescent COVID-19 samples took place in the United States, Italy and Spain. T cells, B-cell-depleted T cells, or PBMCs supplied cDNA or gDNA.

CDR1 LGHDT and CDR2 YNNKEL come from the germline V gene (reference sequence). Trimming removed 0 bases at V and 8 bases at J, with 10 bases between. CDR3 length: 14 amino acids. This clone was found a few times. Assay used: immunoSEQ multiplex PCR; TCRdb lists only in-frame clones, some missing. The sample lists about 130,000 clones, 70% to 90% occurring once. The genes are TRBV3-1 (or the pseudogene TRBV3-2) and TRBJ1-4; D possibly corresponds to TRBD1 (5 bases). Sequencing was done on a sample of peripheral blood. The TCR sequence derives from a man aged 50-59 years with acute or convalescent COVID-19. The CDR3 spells CASSQDWRGEKLFF. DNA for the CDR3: TGTGCCAGCAGCCAAGATTGGCGGGGGGAAAAACTGTTTTTT.